Each of the 2 T cell receptor beta chains below was sequenced from the same sample in a study of cytomegalovirus exposure and HLA in healthy donors. Some clones are missing from TCRdb's copy, which holds only in-frame ones; the method was immunoSEQ multiplex PCR. The repertoire includes some 65,000 clones, more than 95% of them detected once, and around 2.2% sits in the top ten. The material sequenced was PBMCs. These receptors came from a young man in good health and CMV-seronegative.

The chain's CDR3 is CASRPEGELYGYTF. The CDR3 DNA sequence: TGTGCCAGCAGACCAGAGGGAGAGCTATATGGCTACACCTTC. This chain joins TRBV7-9 and TRBJ1-2; D is uncertain. V was cut by 6 bases and J by 5 bases, with 16 bases left in between. The V gene's germline CDR1 is SEHNR and CDR2 FQNEAQ (reference sequence). The CDR3 extends over 14 amino acids.

The V call is TRBV10-3, the J call TRBJ1-2, with D tentatively TRBD1 (5 bases). Germline-derived CDR1 and CDR2 are ENHRY and SYGVKD. This CDR3 has 15 residues. V was trimmed by 8 bases and J by 8 bases, leaving 24 bases between them. The CDR3 bases are TGTGCCATCGGTCCGGGACTCCTAAACGGAGGAGGCTACACCTTC. This sequence encodes CAIGPGLLNGGGYTF.